What follows describes a single T cell receptor beta chain. Its target is unknown. Germline values: CDR1 LNHDA, CDR2 SQIVND (reference sequence). The V and J ends lost 0 bases and 7 bases, in that order; junction bases with no gene match: 10. The CDR3 consists of 18 residues. This table comes from immunoSEQ multiplex PCR, and its TCRdb copy is limited to in-frame clones, with some not included. The sample records 69,000 or so clones, 88% being singletons. These data originate in a study of T cell responses to AZD1222 COVID-19 vaccine. General study results and limits: Spike-specific TCR breadth and depth grew following two AZD1222 doses. There were mostly white British donors and more females than males, and clonal diversity was possibly underestimated.

The sequence was collected from an adult who received the MenACWY meningococcal vaccine as a control. The chain is built from TRBV19 and TRBJ2-2; 11 bases are a match to TRBD2. The sample was peripheral blood, taken 28 days after the second dose of the MenACWY control vaccine. The CDR3 nucleotides are TGTGCCAGTAGTATAGATGTGGCACTAGCGGGAGCTGGCGGGGAGCTGTTTTTT. Translating gives CASSIDVALAGAGGELFF.